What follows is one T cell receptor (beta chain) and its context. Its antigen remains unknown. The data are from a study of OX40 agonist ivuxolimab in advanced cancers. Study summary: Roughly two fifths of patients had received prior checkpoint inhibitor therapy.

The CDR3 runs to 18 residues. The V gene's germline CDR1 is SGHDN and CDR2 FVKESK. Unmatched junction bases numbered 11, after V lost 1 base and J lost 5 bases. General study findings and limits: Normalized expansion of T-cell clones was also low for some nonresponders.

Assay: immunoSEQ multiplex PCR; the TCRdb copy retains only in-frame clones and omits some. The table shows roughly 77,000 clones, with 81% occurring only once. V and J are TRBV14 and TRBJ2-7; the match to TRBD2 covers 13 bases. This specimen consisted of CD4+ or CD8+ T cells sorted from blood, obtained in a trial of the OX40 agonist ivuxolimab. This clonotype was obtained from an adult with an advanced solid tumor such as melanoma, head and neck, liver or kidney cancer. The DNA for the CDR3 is TGTGCCAGCAGCCAAGCCTCTTGGACTAGCGGGAGAAAGAACGAGCAGTACTTC. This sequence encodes CASSQASWTSGRKNEQYF.